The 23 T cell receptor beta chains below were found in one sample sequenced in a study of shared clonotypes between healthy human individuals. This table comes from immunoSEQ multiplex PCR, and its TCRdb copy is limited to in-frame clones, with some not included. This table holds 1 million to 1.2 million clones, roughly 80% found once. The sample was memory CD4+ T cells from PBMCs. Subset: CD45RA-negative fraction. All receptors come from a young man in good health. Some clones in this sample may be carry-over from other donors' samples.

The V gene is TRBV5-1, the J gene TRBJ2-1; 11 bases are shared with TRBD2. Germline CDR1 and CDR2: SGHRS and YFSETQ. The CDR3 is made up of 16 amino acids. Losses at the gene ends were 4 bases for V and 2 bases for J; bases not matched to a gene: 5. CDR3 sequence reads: CASSLLTSGTYNEQFF. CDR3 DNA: TGCGCCAGCAGCCTACTGACTAGCGGGACCTACAATGAGCAGTTCTTC.

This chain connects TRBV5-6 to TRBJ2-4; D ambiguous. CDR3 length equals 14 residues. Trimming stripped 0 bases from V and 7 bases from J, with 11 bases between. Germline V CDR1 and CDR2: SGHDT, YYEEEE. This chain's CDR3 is CASSLAGGSNIQYF. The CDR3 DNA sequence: TGTGCCAGCAGCTTGGCAGGCGGCTCGAACATTCAGTACTTC.

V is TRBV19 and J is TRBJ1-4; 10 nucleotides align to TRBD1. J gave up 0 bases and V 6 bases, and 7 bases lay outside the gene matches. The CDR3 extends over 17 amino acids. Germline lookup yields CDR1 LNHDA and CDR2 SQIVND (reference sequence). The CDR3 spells CASRDRGNPATNEKLFF. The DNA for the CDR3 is TGTGCCAGTAGGGACAGGGGGAACCCTGCAACTAATGAAAAACTGTTTTTT.

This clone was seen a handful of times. Written as DNA, the CDR3 is TGTGCCATCAGTGCAAAACTAGACTCCTACAATGAGCAGTTCTTC. This gives the protein CAISAKLDSYNEQFF. The V gene is TRBV10-3, the J gene TRBJ2-1, with D possibly TRBD2 on 5 matching bases. From germline, CDR1 is ENHRY and CDR2 SYGVKD. The CDR3 has 15 residues. The germline V and J ends were trimmed by 4 bases and 0 bases, with 10 bases remaining between them.

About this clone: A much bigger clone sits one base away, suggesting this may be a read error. DNA for the CDR3: TGTGCCAGCACCGGGACTAGCGGGATAAGAACAGATACGCAGTATTTT. Amino acids: CASTGTSGIRTDTQYF. The chain joins TRBV2 to TRBJ2-3; 13 nucleotides match TRBD2. V shed 7 bases, J shed 3 bases, and the junction held 7 bases outside the gene matches. This CDR3 region has 16 residues. Germline CDR1 and CDR2: SNHLY and FYNNEI.

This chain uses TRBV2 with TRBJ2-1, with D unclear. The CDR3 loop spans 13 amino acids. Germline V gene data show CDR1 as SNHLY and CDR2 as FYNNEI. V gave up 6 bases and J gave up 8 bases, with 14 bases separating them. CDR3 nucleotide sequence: TGTGCCAGCAGCGTCGAGTATTTAGATGAGCAGTTCTTC. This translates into CASSVEYLDEQFF.

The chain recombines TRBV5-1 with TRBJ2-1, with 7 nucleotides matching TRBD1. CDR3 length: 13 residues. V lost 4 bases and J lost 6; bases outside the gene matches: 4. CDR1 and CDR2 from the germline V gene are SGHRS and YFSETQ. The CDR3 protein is CASSTGDPNEQFF. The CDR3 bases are TGCGCCAGCAGCACAGGGGACCCCAATGAGCAGTTCTTC.

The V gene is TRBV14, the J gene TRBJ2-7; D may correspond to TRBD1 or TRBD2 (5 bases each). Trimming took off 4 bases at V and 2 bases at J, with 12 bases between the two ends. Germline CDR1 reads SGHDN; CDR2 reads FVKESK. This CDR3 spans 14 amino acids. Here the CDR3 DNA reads TGTGCCAGCAGCCTGGGGGTGCCTCCCTACGAGCAGTACTTC. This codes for CASSLGVPPYEQYF.

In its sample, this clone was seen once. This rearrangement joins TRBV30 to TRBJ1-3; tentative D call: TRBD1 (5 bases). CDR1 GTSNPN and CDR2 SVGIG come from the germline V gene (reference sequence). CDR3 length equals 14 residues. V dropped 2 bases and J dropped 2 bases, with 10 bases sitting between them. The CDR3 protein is CAWSYSGPGNTIYF. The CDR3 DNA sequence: TGTGCCTGGAGTTACTCAGGGCCTGGAAACACCATATATTTT.

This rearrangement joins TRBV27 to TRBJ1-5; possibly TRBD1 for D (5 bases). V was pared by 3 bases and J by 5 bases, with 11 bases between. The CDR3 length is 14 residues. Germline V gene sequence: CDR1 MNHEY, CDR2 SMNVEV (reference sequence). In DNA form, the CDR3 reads TGTGCCAGCAGTTTTCACAGGAATGATCAGCCCCAGCATTTT. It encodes CASSFHRNDQPQHF.

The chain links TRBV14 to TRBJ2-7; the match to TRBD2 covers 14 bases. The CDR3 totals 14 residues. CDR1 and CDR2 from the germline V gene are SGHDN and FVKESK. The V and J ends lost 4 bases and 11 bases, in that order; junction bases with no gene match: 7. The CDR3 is CASSRGTSGSWEYF. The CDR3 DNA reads TGTGCCAGCAGCCGTGGGACTAGCGGGAGTTGGGAGTACTTC.

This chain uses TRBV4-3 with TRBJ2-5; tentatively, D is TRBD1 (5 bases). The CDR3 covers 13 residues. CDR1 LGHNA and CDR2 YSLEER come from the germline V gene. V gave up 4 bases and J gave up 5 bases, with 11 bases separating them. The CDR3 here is CASSLRTLETQYF. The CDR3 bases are TGCGCCAGCAGCCTCCGGACACTCGAGACCCAGTACTTC.

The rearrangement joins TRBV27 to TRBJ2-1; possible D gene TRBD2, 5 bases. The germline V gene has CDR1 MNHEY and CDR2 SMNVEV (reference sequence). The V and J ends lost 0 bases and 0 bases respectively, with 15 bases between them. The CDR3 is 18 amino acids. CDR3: CASSLSPRGLGSYNEQFF. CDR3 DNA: TGTGCCAGCAGTTTATCCCCTCGAGGGCTGGGCTCCTACAATGAGCAGTTCTTC.

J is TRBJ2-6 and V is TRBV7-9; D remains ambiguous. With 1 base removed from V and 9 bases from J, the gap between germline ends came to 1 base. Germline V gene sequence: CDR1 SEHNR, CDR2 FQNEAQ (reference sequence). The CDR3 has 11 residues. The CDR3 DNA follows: TGTGCCAGCAGCTTAGGCAACGTCCTGACTTTC. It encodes CASSLGNVLTF.

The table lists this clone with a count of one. The CDR3 nucleotides are TGTGCCAGCAGCTTAAAGACGGTTAGCACAGATACGCAGTATTTT. Translation gives CASSLKTVSTDTQYF. J is TRBJ2-3 and V is TRBV13; D call uncertain. The germline gives CDR1 PRHDT, CDR2 FYEKMQ (reference sequence). V was pared by 2 bases and J by 0 bases, with 9 bases between. This CDR3 comprises 15 residues.

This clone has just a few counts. The CDR3 sequence is CASSLTSASYEQYF. In DNA form, the CDR3 reads TGTGCCAGCAGCTTGACTAGCGCCTCCTACGAGCAGTACTTC. This sequence joins TRBV7-8 and TRBJ2-7; 8 nucleotides match TRBD2. Germline CDR1 SGHVS, CDR2 FQNEAQ. V lost 3 bases to trimming and J lost 0 bases; unmatched junction nucleotides: 1. The CDR3 has 14 residues.

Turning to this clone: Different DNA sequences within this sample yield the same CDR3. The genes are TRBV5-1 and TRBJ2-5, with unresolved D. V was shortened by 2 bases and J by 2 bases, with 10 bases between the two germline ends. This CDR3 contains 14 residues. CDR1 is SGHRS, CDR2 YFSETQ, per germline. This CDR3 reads CASSLNRPQETQYF. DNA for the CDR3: TGCGCCAGCAGCTTAAACAGACCTCAAGAGACCCAGTACTTC.

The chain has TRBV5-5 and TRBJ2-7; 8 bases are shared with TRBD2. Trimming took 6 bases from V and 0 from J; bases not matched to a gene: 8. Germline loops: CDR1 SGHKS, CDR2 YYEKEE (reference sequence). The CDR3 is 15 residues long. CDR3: CASTRVSGSSYEQYF. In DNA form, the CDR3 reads TGTGCCAGCACCCGGGTAAGCGGGAGCTCCTACGAGCAGTACTTC. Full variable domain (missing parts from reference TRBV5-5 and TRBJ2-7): DAGVTQSPTHLIKTRGQQVTLRCSPISGHKSVSWYQQVLGQGPQFIFQYYEKEERGRGNFPDRFSARQFPNYSSELNVNALLLGDSALYLCASTRVSGSSYEQYFGPGTRLTVT.

CDR3: CASSYSYRVGEQYF. The CDR3 bases are TGTGCCAGCAGTTACTCCTACAGGGTAGGCGAGCAGTACTTC. The chain couples TRBV6-5 to TRBJ2-7, with D maybe TRBD1 (6 bases). The germline CDR1 and CDR2 sequences are MNHEY and SVGAGI. This CDR3 is 14 amino acids long. Trimming took 0 bases from V and 6 from J, leaving 12 bases between them.

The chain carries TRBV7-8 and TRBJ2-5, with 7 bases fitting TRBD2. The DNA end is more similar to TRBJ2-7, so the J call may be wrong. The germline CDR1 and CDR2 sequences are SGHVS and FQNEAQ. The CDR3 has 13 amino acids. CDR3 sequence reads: CASRTSSASEQYF. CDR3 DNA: TGTGCCAGCAGGACTAGCAGCGCGAGCGAGCAGTACTTC.

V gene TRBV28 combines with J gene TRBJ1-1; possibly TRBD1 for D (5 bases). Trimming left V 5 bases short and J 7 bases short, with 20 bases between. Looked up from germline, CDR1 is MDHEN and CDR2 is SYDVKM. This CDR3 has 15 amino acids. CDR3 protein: CASSPSWGGLLEAFF. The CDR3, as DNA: TGTGCCAGCAGTCCCAGCTGGGGCGGCCTCCTTGAAGCTTTCTTT.

The CDR3 reads CASSPSSAGPGNTIYF. CDR3 bases: TGTGCCAGCTCACCTAGTTCCGCTGGTCCGGGAAACACCATATATTTT. This rearrangement joins TRBV18 to TRBJ1-3, with D unclear. This CDR3 contains 16 residues. The V and J ends lost 3 bases and 4 bases respectively, with 16 bases between them. CDR1 KGHSH and CDR2 LQKENI come from the germline V gene.

CDR3 sequence reads: CASSFTAGGTETQYF. The CDR3 bases are TGCGCCAGCAGCTTTACGGCCGGGGGGACAGAGACCCAGTACTTC. This chain uses TRBV5-1 with TRBJ2-5; the match to TRBD2 covers 7 bases. V trimming: 2 bases; J trimming: 4 bases; junction bases outside the gene matches: 8. The CDR3 consists of 15 residues. Germline V gives CDR1 SGHRS, CDR2 YFSETQ.